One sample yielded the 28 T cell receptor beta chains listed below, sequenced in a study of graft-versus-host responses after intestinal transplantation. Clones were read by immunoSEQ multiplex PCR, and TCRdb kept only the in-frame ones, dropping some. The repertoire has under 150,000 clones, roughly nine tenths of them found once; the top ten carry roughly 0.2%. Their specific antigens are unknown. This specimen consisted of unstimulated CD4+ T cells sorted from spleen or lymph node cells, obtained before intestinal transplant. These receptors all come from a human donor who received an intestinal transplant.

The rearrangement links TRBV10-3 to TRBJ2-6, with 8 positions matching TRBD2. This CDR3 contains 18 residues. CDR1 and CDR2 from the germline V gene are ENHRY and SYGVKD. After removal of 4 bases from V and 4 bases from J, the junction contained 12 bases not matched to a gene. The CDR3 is CAISARGAGGMGANVLTF. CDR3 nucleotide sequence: TGTGCCATCAGTGCTCGGGGGGCGGGGGGTATGGGGGCCAACGTCCTGACTTTC.

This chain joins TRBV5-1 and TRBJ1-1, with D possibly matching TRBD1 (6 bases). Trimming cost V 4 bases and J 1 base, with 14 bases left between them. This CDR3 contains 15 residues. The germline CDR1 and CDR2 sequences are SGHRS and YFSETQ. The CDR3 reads CASSLQGWENTEAFF. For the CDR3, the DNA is TGCGCCAGCAGCCTACAGGGTTGGGAGAACACTGAAGCTTTCTTT.

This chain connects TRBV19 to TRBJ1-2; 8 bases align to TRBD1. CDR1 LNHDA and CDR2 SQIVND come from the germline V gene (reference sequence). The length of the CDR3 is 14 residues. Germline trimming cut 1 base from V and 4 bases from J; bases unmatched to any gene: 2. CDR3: CASSIVTGGYGYTF. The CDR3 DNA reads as TGTGCCAGTAGTATAGTAACAGGGGGCTATGGCTACACCTTC. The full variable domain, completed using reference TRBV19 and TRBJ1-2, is DGGITQSPKYLFRKEGQNVTLSCEQNLNHDAMYWYRQDPGQGLRLIYYSQIVNDFQKGDIAEGYSVSREKKESFPLTVTSAQKNPTAFYLCASSIVTGGYGYTFGSGTRLTVV.

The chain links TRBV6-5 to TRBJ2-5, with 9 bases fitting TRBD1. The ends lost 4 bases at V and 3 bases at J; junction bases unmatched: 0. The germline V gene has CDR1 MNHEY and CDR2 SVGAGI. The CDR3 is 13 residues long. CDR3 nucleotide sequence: TGTGCCAGCAGTTGGGACAGGGAAGAGACCCAGTACTTC. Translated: CASSWDREETQYF.

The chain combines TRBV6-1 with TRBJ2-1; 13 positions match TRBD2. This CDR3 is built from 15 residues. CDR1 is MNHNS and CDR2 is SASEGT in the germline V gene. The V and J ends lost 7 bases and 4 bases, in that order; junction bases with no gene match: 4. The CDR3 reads CASIGTSGAYNEQFF. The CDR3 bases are TGTGCCAGCATTGGGACTAGCGGGGCTTACAATGAGCAGTTCTTC.

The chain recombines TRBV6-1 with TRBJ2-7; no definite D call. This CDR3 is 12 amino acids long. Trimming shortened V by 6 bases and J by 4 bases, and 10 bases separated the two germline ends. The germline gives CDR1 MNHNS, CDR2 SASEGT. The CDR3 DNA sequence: TGTGCCAGCAGCCAGACTTTATACGAGCAGTACTTC. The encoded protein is CASSQTLYEQYF.

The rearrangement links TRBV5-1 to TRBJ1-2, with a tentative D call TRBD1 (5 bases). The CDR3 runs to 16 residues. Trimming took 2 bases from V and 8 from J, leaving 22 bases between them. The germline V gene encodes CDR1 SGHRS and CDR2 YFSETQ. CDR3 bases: TGCGCCAGCAGCTTTGGGGGACTACGGGGGAATGGAGGCTACACCTTC. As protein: CASSFGGLRGNGGYTF.

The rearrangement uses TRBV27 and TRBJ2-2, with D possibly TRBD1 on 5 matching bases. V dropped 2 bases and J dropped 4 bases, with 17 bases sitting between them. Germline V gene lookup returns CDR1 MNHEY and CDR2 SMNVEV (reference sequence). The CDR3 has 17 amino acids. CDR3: CASSLKAPRASTGELFF. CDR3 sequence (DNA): TGTGCCAGCAGTTTAAAAGCCCCCAGGGCTAGCACCGGGGAGCTGTTTTTT.

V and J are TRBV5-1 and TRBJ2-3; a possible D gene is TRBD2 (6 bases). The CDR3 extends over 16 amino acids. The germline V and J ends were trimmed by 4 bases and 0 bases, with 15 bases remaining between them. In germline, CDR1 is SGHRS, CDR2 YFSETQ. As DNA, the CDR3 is TGCGCCAGCAGCCCACGGGGGTCCGCTAGCACAGATACGCAGTATTTT. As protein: CASSPRGSASTDTQYF.

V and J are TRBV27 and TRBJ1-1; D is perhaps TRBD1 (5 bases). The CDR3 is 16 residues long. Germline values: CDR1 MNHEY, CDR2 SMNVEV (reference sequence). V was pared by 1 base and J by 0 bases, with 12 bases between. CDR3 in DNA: TGTGCCAGCAGTTTATTTTCAGGGCAGGTGAACACTGAAGCTTTCTTT. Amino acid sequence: CASSLFSGQVNTEAFF.

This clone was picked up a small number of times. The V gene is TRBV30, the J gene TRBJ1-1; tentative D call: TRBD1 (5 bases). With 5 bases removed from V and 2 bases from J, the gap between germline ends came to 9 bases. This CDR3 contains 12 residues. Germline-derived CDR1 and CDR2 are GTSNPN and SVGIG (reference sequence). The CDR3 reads CAWAGGNTEAFF. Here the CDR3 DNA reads TGTGCCTGGGCGGGGGGTAACACTGAAGCTTTCTTT.

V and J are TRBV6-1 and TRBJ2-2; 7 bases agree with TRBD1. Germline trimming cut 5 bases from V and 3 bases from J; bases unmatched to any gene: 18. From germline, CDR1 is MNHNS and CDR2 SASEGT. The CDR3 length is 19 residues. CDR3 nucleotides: TGTGCCAGCAGTAAAGGACTTCCCCTTCGACAGGGATACACCGGGGAGCTGTTTTTT. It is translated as CASSKGLPLRQGYTGELFF.

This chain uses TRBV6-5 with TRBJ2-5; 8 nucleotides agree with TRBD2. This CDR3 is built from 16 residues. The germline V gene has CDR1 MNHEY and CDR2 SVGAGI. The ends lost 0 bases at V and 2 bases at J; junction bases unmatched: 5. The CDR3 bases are TGTGCCAGCAGTTACTCGGAGCGGGGGACACAAGAGACCCAGTACTTC. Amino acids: CASSYSERGTQETQYF.

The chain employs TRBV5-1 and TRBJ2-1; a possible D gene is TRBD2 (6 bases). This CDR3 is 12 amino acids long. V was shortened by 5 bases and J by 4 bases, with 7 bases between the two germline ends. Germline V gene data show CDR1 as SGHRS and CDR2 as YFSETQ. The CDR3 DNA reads TGCGCCAGCAGGGGGGGATACAATGAGCAGTTCTTC. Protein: CASRGGYNEQFF.

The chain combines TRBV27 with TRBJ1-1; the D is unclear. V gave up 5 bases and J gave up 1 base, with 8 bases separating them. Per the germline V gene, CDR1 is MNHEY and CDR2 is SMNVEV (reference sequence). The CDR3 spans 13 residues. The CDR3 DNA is TGTGCCAGCAGTCCCTACGCGAACACTGAAGCTTTCTTT. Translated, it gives CASSPYANTEAFF.

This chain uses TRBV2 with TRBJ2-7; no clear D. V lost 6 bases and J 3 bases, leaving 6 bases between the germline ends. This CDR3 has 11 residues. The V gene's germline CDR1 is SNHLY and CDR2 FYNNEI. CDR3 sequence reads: CASRGRYEQYF. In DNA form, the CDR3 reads TGTGCCAGCAGGGGCCGCTACGAGCAGTACTTC.

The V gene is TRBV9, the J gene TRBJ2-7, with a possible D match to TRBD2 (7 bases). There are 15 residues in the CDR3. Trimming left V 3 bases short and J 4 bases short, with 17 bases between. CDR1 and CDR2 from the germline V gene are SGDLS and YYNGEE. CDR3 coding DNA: TGTGCCAGCAGCGCGAGGGGGGGACGGGGATACGAGCAGTACTTC. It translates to CASSARGGRGYEQYF.

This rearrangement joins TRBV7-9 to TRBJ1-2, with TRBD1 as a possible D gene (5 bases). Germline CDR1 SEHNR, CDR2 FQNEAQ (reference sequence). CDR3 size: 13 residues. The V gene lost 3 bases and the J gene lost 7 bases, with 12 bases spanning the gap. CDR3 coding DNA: TGTGCCAGCAGCTTGGTCGGACAAGGTGGCTACACCTTC. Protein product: CASSLVGQGGYTF.

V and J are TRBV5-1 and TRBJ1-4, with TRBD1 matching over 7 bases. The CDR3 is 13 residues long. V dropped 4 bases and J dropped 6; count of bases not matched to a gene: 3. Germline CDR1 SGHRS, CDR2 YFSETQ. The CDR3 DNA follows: TGCGCCAGCAGCGGAACAGGGGATGAAAAACTGTTTTTT. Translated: CASSGTGDEKLFF.

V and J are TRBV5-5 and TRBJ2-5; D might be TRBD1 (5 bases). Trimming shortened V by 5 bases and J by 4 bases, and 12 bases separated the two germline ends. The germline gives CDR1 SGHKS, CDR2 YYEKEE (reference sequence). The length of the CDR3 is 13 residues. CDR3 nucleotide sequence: TGTGCCAGCAGTTTCCTGACAGTAGAGACCCAGTACTTC. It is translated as CASSFLTVETQYF.

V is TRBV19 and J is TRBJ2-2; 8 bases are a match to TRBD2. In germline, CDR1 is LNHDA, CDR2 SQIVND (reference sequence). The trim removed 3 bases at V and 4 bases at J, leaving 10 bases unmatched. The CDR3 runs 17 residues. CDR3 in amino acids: CASSMPSRGGSTGELFF. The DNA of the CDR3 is TGTGCCAGTAGTATGCCTTCCCGGGGGGGGTCCACCGGGGAGCTGTTTTTT.

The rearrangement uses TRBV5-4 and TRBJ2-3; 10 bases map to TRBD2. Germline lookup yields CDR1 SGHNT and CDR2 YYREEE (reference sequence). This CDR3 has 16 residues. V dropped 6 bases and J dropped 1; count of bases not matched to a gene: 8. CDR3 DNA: TGTGCCAGCACCGTCCTAGCGGGAGCGCGCACAGATACGCAGTATTTT. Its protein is CASTVLAGARTDTQYF.

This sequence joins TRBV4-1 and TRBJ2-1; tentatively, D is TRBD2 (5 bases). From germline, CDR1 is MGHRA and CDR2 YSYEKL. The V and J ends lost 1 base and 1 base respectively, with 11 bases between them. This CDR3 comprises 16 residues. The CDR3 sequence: CASSQGGGKSYNEQFF. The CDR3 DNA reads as TGCGCCAGCAGCCAAGGCGGAGGAAAATCCTACAATGAGCAGTTCTTC.

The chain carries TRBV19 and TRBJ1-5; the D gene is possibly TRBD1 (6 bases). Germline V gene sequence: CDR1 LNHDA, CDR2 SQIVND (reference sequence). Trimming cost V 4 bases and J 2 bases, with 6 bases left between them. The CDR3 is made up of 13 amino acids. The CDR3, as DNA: TGTGCCAGTAGTACAGGGGGCAATCAGCCCCAGCATTTT. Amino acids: CASSTGGNQPQHF.

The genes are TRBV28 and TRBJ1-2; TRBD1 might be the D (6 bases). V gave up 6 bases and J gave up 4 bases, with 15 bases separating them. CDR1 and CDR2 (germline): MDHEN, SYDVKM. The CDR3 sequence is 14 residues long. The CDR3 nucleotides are TGTGCCAGCAGCTTGGACAGCGCCATCTATGGCTACACCTTC. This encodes CASSLDSAIYGYTF.

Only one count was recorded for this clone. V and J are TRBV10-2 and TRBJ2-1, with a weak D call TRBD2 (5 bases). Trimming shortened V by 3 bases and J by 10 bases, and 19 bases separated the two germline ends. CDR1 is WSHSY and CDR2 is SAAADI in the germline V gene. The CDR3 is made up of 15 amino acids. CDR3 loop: CASSEFRGVGIEQFF. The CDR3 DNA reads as TGCGCCAGCAGTGAATTTCGGGGTGTTGGGATAGAGCAGTTCTTC.

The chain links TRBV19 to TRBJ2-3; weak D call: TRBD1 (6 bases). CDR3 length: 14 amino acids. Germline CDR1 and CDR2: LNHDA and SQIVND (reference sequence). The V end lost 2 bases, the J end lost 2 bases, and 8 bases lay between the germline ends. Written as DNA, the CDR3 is TGTGCCAGTAGTATACAGGGGCTCACAGATACGCAGTATTTT. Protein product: CASSIQGLTDTQYF. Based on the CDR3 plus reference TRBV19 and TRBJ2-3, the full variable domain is DGGITQSPKYLFRKEGQNVTLSCEQNLNHDAMYWYRQDPGQGLRLIYYSQIVNDFQKGDIAEGYSVSREKKESFPLTVTSAQKNPTAFYLCASSIQGLTDTQYFGPGTRLTVL.

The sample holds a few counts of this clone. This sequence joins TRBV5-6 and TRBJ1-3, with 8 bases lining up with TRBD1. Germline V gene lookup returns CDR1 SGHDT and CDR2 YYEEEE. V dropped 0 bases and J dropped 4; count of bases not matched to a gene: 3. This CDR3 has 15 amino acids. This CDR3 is CASSLGQGRGNTIYF. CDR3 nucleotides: TGTGCCAGCAGCTTGGGACAGGGGAGAGGAAACACCATATATTTT.